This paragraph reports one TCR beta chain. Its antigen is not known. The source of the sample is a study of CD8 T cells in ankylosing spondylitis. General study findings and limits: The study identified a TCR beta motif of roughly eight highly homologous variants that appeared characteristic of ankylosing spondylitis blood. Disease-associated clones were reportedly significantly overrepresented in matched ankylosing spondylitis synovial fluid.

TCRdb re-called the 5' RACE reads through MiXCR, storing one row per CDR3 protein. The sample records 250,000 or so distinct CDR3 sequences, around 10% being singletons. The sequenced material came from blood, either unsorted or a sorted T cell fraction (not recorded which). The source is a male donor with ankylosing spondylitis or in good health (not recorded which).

The CDR3 bases are TGTGCCAGCAGCTTAGCCATGGGCTCCTACGAGCAGTACTTC. This translates into CASSLAMGSYEQYF. V and J are TRBV7-2 and TRBJ2-7; D is undetermined. V was clipped by 0 bases and J by 0 bases, with 6 bases between them. CDR1 is SGHTA and CDR2 is FQGNSA in the germline V gene. The CDR3 contains 14 residues. The full variable domain, its missing parts supplied by reference TRBV7-2 and TRBJ2-7, is GAGVSQSPSNKVTEKGKDVELRCDPISGHTALYWYRQSLGQGLEFLIYFQGNSAPDKSGLPSDRFSAERTGGSVSTLTIQRTQQEDSAVYLCASSLAMGSYEQYFGPGTRLTVT.